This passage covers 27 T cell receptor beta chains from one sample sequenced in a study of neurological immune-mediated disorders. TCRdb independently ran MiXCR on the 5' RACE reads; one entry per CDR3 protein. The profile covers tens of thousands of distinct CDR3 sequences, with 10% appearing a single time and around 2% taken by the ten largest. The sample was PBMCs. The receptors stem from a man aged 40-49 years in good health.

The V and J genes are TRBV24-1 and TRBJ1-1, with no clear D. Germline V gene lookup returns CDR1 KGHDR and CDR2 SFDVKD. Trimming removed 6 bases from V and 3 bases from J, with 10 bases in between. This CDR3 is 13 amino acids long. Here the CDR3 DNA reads TGTGCCACCAGTAAGGGCGTGGACACTGAAGCTTTCTTT. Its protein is CATSKGVDTEAFF.

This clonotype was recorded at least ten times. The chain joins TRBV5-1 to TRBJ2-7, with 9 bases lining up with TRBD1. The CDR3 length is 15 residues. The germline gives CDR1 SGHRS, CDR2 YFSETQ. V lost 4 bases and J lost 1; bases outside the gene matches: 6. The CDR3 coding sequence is TGCGCCAGCAGCCTCAAACAGGGGGCGTCCTACGAGCAGTACTTC. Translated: CASSLKQGASYEQYF.

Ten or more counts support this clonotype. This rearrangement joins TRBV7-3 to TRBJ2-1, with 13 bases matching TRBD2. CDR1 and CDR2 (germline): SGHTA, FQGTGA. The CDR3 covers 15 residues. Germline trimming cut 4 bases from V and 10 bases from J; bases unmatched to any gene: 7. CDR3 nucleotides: TGTGCCAGCAGCTCTACTAGCGGGAGGGCCGGAGAGCAGTTCTTC. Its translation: CASSSTSGRAGEQFF.

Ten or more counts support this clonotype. The CDR3 nucleotides are TGTGCCAGCAGCTCGGGACAGCTTCTCACAGATACGCAGTATTTT. Its translation: CASSSGQLLTDTQYF. The chain is built from TRBV7-2 and TRBJ2-3; 7 bases fit TRBD1. Germline-derived CDR1 and CDR2 are SGHTA and FQGNSA. The CDR3 is 15 residues long. J lost 2 bases, V lost 4 bases, and 6 bases had no gene match.

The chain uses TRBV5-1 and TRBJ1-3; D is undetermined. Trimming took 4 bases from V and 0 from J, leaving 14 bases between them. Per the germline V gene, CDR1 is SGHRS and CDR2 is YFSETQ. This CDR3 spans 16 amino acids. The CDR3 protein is CASSPGLPSSGNTIYF. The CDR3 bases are TGCGCCAGCAGCCCCGGACTGCCCAGCTCTGGAAACACCATATATTTT.

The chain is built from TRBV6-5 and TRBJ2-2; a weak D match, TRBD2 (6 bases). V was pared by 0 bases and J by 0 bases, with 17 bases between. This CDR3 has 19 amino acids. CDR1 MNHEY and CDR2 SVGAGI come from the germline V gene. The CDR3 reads CASSYSLLSGTPNTGELFF. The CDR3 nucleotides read TGTGCCAGCAGTTACTCTTTGCTATCCGGGACTCCGAACACCGGGGAGCTGTTTTTT.

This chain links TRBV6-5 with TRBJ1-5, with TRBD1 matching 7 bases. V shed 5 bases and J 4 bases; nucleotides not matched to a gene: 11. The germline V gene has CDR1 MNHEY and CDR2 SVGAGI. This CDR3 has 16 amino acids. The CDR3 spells CASSPWTGTPNQPQHF. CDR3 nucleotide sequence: TGTGCCAGCAGTCCCTGGACAGGTACACCTAATCAGCCCCAGCATTTT.

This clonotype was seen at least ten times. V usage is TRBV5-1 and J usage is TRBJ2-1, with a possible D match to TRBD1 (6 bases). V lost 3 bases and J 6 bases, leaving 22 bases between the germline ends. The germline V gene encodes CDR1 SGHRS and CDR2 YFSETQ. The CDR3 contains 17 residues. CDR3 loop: CASSWGNRDLLGNEQFF. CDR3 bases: TGCGCCAGCAGCTGGGGAAACAGGGATCTCTTGGGCAATGAGCAGTTCTTC.

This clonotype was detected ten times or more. CDR3 sequence reads: CSARTGNSYEQYF. The CDR3 DNA follows: TGCAGTGCACGGACAGGGAACTCCTACGAGCAGTACTTC. The chain uses TRBV20-1 and TRBJ2-7; 8 bases match TRBD1. The germline CDR1 and CDR2 sequences are DFQATT and SNEGSKA (reference sequence). The CDR3 consists of 13 residues. With 6 bases clipped from V and 0 bases from J, the junction kept 4 bases outside the gene matches.

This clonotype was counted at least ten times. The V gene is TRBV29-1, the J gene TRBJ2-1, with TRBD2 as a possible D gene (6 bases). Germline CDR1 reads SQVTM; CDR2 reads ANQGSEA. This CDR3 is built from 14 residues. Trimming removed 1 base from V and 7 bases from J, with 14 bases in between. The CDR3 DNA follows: TGCAGCGTTGAAGCGGGAGTAGTTGGGAATGAGCAGTTCTTC. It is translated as CSVEAGVVGNEQFF.

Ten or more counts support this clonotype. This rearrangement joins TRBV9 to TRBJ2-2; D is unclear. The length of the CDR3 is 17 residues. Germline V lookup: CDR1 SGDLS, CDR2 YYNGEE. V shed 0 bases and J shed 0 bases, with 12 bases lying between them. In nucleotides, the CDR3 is TGTGCCAGCAGCGTAGTTCCCAGTGGCGCGAACACCGGGGAGCTGTTTTTT. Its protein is CASSVVPSGANTGELFF.

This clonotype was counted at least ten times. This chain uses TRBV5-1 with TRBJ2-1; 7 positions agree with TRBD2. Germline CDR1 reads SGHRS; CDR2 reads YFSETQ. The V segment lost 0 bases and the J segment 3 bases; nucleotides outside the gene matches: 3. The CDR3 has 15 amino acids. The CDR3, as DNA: TGCGCCAGCAGCTTGGACACTAGCGACTACAATGAGCAGTTCTTC. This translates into CASSLDTSDYNEQFF. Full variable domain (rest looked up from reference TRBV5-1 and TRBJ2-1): KAGVTQTPRYLIKTRGQQVTLSCSPISGHRSVSWYQQTPGQGLQFLFEYFSETQRNKGNFPGRFSGRQFSNSRSEMNVSTLELGDSALYLCASSLDTSDYNEQFFGPGTRLTVL.

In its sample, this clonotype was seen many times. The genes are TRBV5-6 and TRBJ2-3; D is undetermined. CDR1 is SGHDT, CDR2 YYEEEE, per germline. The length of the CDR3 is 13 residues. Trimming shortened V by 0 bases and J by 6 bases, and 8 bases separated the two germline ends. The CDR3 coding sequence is TGTGCCAGCAGCTTGGAGTCTACGGATACGCAGTATTTT. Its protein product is CASSLESTDTQYF.

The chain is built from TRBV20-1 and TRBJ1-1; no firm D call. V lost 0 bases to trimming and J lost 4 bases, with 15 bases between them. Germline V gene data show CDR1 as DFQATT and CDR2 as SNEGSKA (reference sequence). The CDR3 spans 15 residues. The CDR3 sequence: CSARDREGWVTEAFF. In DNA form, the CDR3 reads TGCAGTGCTAGAGATCGTGAAGGGTGGGTCACTGAAGCTTTCTTT.

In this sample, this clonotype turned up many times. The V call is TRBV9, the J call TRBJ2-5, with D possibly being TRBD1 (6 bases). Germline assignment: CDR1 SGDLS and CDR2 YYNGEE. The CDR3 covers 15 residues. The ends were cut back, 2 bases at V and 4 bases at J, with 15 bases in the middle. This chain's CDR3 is CASSVGTTEGETQYF. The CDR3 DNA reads TGTGCCAGCAGCGTGGGGACAACGGAAGGAGAGACCCAGTACTTC.

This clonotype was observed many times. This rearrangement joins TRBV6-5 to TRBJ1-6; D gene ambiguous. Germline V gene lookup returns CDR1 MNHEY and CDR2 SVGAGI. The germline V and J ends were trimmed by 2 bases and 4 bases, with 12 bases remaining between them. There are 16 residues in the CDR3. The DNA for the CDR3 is TGTGCCAGCAGTTACCTGAGGGCAGCTTATAATTCACCCCTCCACTTT. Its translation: CASSYLRAAYNSPLHF.

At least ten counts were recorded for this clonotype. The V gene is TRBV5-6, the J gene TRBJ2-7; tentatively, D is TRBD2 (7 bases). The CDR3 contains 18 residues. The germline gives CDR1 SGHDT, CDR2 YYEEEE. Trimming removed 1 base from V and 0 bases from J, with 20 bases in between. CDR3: CASSLFQGLAASSYEQYF. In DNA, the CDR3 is TGTGCCAGCAGCTTGTTCCAGGGGCTAGCGGCCTCCTCCTACGAGCAGTACTTC.

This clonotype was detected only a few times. CDR3: CASRQYLFTNTEAFF. CDR3 nucleotides: TGCGCCAGCAGACAATACCTATTCACCAACACTGAAGCTTTCTTT. V usage is TRBV5-1 and J usage is TRBJ1-1; no reliable D call. Per germline, CDR1 SGHRS and CDR2 YFSETQ. The CDR3 extends over 15 amino acids. V lost 5 bases and J 2 bases, leaving 16 bases between the germline ends.

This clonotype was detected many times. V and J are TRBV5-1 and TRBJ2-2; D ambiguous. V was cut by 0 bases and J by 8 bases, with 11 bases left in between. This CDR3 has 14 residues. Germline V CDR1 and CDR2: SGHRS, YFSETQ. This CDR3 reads CASSLGTSNGELFF. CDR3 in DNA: TGCGCCAGCAGCTTGGGGACCTCGAATGGGGAGCTGTTTTTT.

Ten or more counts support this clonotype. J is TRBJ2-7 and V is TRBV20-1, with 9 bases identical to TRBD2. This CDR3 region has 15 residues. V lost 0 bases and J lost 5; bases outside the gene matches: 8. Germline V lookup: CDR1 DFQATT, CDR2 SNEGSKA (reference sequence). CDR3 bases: TGCAGTGCTAGAGATAAAAGGGGACTAGCCCACGAGCAGTACTTC. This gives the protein CSARDKRGLAHEQYF.

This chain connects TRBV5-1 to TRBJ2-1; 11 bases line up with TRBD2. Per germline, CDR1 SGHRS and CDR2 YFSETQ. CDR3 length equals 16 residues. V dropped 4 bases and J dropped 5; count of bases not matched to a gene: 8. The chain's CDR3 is CASSPASGRRDNEQFF. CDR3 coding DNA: TGCGCCAGCAGCCCCGCTAGCGGGAGGAGGGACAATGAGCAGTTCTTC.

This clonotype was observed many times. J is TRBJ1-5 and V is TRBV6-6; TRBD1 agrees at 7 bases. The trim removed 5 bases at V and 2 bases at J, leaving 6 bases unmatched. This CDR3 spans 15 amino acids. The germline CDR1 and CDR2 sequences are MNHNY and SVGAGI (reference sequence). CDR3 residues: CASSDRDSGNQPQHF. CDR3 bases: TGTGCCAGCAGTGACAGGGATTCGGGCAATCAGCCCCAGCATTTT.

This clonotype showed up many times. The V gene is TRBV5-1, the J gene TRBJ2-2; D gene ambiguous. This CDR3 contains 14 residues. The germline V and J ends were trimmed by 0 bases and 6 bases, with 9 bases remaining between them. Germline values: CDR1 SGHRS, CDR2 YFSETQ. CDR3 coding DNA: TGCGCCAGCAGCTTGGATGGGTCGGCCGGGGAGCTGTTTTTT. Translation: CASSLDGSAGELFF.

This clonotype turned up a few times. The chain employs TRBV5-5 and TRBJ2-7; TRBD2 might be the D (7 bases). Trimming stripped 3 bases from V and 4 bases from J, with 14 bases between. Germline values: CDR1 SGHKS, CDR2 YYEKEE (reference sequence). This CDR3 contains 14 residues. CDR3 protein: CASSSSGEGYEQYF. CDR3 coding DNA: TGTGCCAGCAGCTCCTCAGGGGAGGGGTACGAGCAGTACTTC.

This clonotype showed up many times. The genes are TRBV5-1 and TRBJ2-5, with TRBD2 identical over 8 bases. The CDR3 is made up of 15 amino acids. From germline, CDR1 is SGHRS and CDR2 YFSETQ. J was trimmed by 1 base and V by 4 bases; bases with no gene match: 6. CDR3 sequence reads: CASSQGGGLQETQYF. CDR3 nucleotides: TGCGCCAGCAGCCAAGGCGGGGGGCTCCAAGAGACCCAGTACTTC.

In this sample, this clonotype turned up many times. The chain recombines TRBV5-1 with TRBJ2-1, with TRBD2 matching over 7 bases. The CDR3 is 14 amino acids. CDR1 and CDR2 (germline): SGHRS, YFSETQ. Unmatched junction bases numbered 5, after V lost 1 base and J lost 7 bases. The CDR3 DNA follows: TGCGCCAGCAGCTTGTCTCTAGCGGAGAATGAGCAGTTCTTC. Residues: CASSLSLAENEQFF.

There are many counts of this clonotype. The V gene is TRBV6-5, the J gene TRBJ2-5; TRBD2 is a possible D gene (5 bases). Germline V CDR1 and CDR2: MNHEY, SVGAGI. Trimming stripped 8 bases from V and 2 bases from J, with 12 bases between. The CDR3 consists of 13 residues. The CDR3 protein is CASGGRGQETQYF. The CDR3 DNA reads TGTGCCAGCGGCGGCCGAGGGCAAGAGACCCAGTACTTC.